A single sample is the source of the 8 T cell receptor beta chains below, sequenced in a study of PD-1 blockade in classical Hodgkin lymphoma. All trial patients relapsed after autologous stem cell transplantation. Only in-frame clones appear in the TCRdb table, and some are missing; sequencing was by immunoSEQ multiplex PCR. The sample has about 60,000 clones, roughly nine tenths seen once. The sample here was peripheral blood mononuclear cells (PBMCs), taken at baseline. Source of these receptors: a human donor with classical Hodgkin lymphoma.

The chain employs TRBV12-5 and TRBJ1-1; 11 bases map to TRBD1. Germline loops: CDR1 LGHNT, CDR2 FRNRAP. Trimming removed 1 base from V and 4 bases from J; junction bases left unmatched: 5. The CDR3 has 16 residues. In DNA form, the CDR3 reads TGTGCTAGTGGTTTGGCCTCCGGGACAGGGGGCACTGAAGCTTTCTTT. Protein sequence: CASGLASGTGGTEAFF.

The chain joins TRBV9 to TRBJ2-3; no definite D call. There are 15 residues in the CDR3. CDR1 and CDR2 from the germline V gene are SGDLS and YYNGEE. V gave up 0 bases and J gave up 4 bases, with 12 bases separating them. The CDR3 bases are TGTGCCAGCAGCGTAGGGGTCACCGACCCAGATACGCAGTATTTT. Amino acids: CASSVGVTDPDTQYF.

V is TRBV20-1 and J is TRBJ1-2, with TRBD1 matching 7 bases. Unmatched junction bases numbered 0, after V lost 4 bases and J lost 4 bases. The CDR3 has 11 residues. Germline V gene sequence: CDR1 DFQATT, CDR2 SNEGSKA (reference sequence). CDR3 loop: CSANRGYGYTF. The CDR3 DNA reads TGCAGTGCTAACAGGGGCTATGGCTACACCTTC.

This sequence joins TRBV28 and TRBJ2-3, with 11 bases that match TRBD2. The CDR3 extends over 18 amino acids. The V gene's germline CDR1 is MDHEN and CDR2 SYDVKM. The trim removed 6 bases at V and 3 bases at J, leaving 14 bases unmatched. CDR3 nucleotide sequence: TGTGCCAGCAGCGTGGGCACCTTAGCGGGAGGGTTAACAGATACGCAGTATTTT. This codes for CASSVGTLAGGLTDTQYF.

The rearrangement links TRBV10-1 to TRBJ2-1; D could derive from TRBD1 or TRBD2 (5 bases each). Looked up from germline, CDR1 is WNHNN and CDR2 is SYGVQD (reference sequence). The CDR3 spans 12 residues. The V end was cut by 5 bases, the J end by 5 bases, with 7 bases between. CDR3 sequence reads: CASSLGDNEQFF. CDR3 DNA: TGCGCCAGCAGTCTGGGGGACAATGAGCAGTTCTTC.

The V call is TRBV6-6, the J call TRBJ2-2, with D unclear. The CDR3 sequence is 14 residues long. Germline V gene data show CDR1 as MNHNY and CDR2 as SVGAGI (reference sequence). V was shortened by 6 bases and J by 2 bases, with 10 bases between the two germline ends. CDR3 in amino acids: CASRPGPNTGELFF. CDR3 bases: TGTGCCAGCAGGCCGGGCCCTAACACCGGGGAGCTGTTTTTT.

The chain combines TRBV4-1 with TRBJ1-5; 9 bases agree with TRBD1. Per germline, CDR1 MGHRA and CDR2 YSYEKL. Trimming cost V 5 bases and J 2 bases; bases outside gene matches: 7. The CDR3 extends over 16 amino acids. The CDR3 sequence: CASSSQGAPGNQPQHF. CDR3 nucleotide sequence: TGCGCCAGCAGCTCACAGGGGGCGCCGGGCAATCAGCCCCAGCATTTT.

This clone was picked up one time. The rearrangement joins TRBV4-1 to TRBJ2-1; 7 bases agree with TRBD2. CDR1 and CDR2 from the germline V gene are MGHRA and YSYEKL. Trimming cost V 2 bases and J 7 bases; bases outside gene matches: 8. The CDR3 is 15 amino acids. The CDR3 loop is CASSQNGRTENEQFF. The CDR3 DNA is TGCGCCAGCAGCCAAAACGGGAGGACTGAGAATGAGCAGTTCTTC.